These T cell receptor beta chains were read from a single sample in a study of CD8+ T cells in alopecia areata. Using immunoSEQ multiplex PCR, the repertoire was profiled, and TCRdb retains in-frame clones only, with some absent. The top ten clones hold around 0.84% of a sample with about 270,000 clones, around 64% of them seen once. The sample here was CD4+ T cells sorted from blood, taken at approximately week 51, from a patient treated with tofacitinib. The receptors were sampled from a human donor with alopecia areata. The CDR3 runs from the conserved cysteine through the conserved F or W. The order of the fields is clone size, J gene, D gene, V gene, CDR3 protein, CDR3 DNA. The D gene is left open where the match is weak. Rows may omit the clone size; those that give it use once, few, many or a size class.

>NA|TRBJ2-3|NA|TRBV30
CAWNKGTDTQYF
TGTGCCTGGAACAAAGGCACAGATACGCAGTATTTT
>few|TRBJ2-1|NA|TRBV7-2
CASSLMRPGSGNEQFF
TGTGCCAGCAGCTTGATGAGACCGGGATCAGGCAATGAGCAGTTCTTC
>NA|TRBJ2-5|NA|TRBV10-2
CASSDNQGIQYF
TGCGCCAGCAGTGATAATCAGGGGATCCAGTACTTC
>NA|TRBJ2-5|TRBD2|TRBV29-1
CSGKLAGVVETQYF
TGCAGCGGCAAACTAGCGGGGGTTGTGGAGACCCAGTACTTC
>NA|TRBJ2-7|TRBD2|TRBV5-1
CASSYGLAGGSYEQYF
TGCGCCAGCAGCTACGGACTAGCGGGGGGTTCCTACGAGCAGTACTTC
>NA|TRBJ2-1|NA|TRBV2
CASSESAALRGEQFF
TGTGCCAGCAGTGAAAGCGCGGCCCTCCGGGGTGAGCAGTTCTTC
>NA|TRBJ2-3|NA|TRBV10-3
CATRGLEGDTQYF
TGTGCCACCCGGGGGTTGGAGGGAGATACGCAGTATTTT
>NA|TRBJ2-1|TRBD2|TRBV5-1
CASSLPGTSGWGEQFF
TGCGCCAGCAGCCTTCCCGGGACTAGCGGGTGGGGTGAGCAGTTCTTC
>NA|TRBJ2-1|NA|TRBV30
CAWRTKGSGGNEQFF
TGTGCCTGGAGGACGAAGGGTTCAGGTGGCAATGAGCAGTTCTTC
>NA|TRBJ2-4|TRBD2|TRBV6-5
CASSYAIAGGENIQYF
TGTGCCAGCAGTTATGCGATAGCGGGTGGGGAAAACATTCAGTACTTC
>few|TRBJ1-2|NA|TRBV5-6
CASSPSVFYGYTF
TGTGCCAGCAGCCCAAGCGTTTTCTATGGCTACACCTTC
>NA|TRBJ1-1|TRBD1|TRBV30
CAWSGQGAIEAFF
TGTGCCTGGAGTGGACAGGGGGCAATCGAAGCTTTCTTT
>NA|TRBJ2-2|NA|TRBV30
CAWSLGHAGELFF
TGTGCCTGGAGCCTCGGACATGCCGGGGAGCTGTTTTTT
>few|TRBJ1-1|NA|TRBV7-9
CASSLESNTEAFF
TGTGCCAGCAGCTTAGAATCCAACACTGAAGCTTTCTTT
>NA|TRBJ2-7|TRBD1|TRBV6-5
CASRRGQGIYEQYF
TGTGCCAGCAGGCGAGGACAGGGAATCTACGAGCAGTACTTC
>few|TRBJ2-3|NA|TRBV29-1
CSASELSVLDTQYF
TGCAGCGCGAGTGAGCTTTCCGTCTTAGATACGCAGTATTTT
>once|TRBJ1-1|TRBD1|TRBV29-1
CSVRGPVTEAFF
TGCAGCGTTAGGGGGCCCGTCACTGAAGCTTTCTTT
>few|TRBJ2-2|NA|TRBV27
CASSLVDRIHTGELFF
TGTGCCAGCAGTTTAGTAGACAGGATCCACACCGGGGAGCTGTTTTTT
>NA|TRBJ2-1|TRBD1|TRBV2
CASIWGQGDWDEQFF
TGTGCCAGCATTTGGGGACAGGGGGATTGGGATGAGCAGTTCTTC
>few|TRBJ2-7|NA|TRBV30
CASMDSQYEEQYF
TGTGCCTCCATGGACTCCCAATATGAGGAGCAGTACTTC
>NA|TRBJ2-1|NA|TRBV5-1
CASSLVGDPWEEQFF
TGCGCCAGCAGCTTGGTCGGGGATCCCTGGGAAGAGCAGTTCTTC
>NA|TRBJ2-1|NA|TRBV14
CASSQIAEQFF
TGTGCCAGCAGCCAAATCGCTGAGCAGTTCTTC
>NA|TRBJ2-4|NA|TRBV2
CASSERVSSQPSAKNIQYF
TGTGCCAGCAGTGAAAGGGTTTCGTCCCAACCTTCAGCCAAAAACATTCAGTACTTC
>NA|TRBJ2-4|NA|TRBV30
CAWGQVKNIQYF
TGTGCCTGGGGTCAGGTCAAAAACATTCAGTACTTC
>few|TRBJ1-1|NA|TRBV18
CASSPPRAGPGTEAFF
TGTGCCAGCTCACCACCCAGGGCAGGGCCGGGTACTGAAGCTTTCTTT
>NA|TRBJ1-2|NA|TRBV10-3
CAISDAGANYGYTF
TGTGCCATCAGTGATGCAGGGGCCAACTATGGCTACACCTTC